Included here is one T cell receptor (beta chain) sequence, with context. Germline CDR1 is MNHNY and CDR2 is SVGAGI (reference sequence). CDR3 length: 13 residues. The V and J ends lost 7 bases and 4 bases respectively, with 13 bases between them. The record originates from a study of blood T cell repertoires in COVID-19. Turning to the study itself: PBMCs, B-cell-depleted T cells, or T cells provided the cDNA or gDNA that made up the material.

Seattle cases were enrolled at active infection and followed longitudinally. Source study methods: Reference gene primer amplification gave estimated nucleated cell counts. Sequencing used immunoSEQ multiplex PCR; TCRdb keeps in-frame clones, though not all of them. The V and J calls and clone size come from that table; D and trimming were worked out from the DNA. This sample has approximately 350,000 clones, with around nine tenths found just once. The source is an older woman with COVID-19, enrolled during active disease. V and J are TRBV6-6 and TRBJ1-2, with a weak D call TRBD1 (6 bases). The sample comprised peripheral blood. CDR3 loop: CASNRGGPYGYTF. CDR3 nucleotide sequence: TGTGCCAGCAACCGCGGGGGCCCCTATGGCTACACCTTC.